A single T cell receptor beta chain is shown here with its context. The table came from immunoSEQ multiplex PCR; TCRdb's copy has only in-frame clones and leaves some out. The profile covers about 270,000 clones, with about 90% appearing a single time and approximately 12% taken by the ten largest. The data stem from a study of blood T cell repertoires in COVID-19. The CDR3 consists of 15 residues. The V gene's germline CDR1 is PRHDT and CDR2 FYEKMQ (reference sequence). The germline V and J ends were trimmed by 1 base and 5 bases, with 9 bases remaining between them. The chain is built from TRBV13 and TRBJ1-6, with D uncertain. The TCR comes from a woman aged 30 to 39 with COVID-19, enrolled during active disease. The sample was peripheral blood. The CDR3 nucleotides read TGTGCCAGCAGCTTAGCGGGGTCGAATAATTCACCCCTCCACTTT. Encoded protein: CASSLAGSNNSPLHF. Looking up the rest from reference TRBV13 and TRBJ1-6 gives the full variable domain: AAGVIQSPRHLIKEKRETATLKCYPIPRHDTVYWYQQGPGQDPQFLISFYEKMQSDKGSIPDRFSAQQFSDYHSELNMSSLELGDSALYFCASSLAGSNNSPLHFGNGTRLTVT.